This TCR beta chain derives from a study of T cells in Graves' hyperthyroidism and ophthalmopathy. CDR3 size: 11 residues. The ends were cut back, 8 bases at V and 4 bases at J, with 11 bases in the middle. CDR1 is SQVTM, CDR2 ANQGSEA, per germline. TCR beta CDR3 sequences were amplified from RNA transcripts. Initially, a first-round RT-PCR of the TCR CDR3 employed the HTBI primer set. A single record per CDR3 protein comes from TCRdb applying MiXCR to the multiplex PCR reads. Of around 700,000 distinct CDR3 sequences listed, around 40% are singletons. The sample taken for sequencing was blood. The clonotype was recovered from a woman aged 40 to 50 with Graves' hyperthyroidism. This chain links TRBV29-1 with TRBJ2-5, with D uncertain. Here the CDR3 DNA reads TGCAGCCAAGGTGGGCTAGAGACCCAGTACTTC. Its translation: CSQGGLETQYF.